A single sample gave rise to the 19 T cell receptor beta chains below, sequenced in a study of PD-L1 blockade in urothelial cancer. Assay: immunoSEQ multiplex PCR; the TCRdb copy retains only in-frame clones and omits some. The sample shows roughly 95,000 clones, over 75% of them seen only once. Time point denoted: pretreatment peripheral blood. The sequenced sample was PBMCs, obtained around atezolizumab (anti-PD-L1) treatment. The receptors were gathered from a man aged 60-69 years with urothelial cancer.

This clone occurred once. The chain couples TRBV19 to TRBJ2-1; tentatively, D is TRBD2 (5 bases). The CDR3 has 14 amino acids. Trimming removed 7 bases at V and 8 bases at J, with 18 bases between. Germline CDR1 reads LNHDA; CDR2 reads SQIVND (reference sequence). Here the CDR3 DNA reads TGTGCCAGTACCCCTGGACTCCCGGTCCATGAGCAGTTCTTC. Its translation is CASTPGLPVHEQFF. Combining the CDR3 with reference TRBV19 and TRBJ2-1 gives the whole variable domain DGGITQSPKYLFRKEGQNVTLSCEQNLNHDAMYWYRQDPGQGLRLIYYSQIVNDFQKGDIAEGYSVSREKKESFPLTVTSAQKNPTAFYLCASTPGLPVHEQFFGPGTRLTVL.

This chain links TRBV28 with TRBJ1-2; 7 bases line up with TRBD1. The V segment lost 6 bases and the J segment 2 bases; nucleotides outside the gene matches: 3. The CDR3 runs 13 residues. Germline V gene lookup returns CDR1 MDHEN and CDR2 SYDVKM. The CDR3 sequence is CASRSGQNYGYTF. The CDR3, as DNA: TGTGCCAGCAGATCGGGACAGAACTATGGCTACACCTTC.

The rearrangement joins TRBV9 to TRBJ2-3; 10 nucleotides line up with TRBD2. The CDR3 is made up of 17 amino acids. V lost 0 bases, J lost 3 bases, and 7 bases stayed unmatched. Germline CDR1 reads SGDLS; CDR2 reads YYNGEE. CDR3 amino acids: CASSVGHSGGRTDTQYF. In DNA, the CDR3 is TGTGCCAGCAGCGTAGGGCATAGCGGGGGGCGGACAGATACGCAGTATTTT.

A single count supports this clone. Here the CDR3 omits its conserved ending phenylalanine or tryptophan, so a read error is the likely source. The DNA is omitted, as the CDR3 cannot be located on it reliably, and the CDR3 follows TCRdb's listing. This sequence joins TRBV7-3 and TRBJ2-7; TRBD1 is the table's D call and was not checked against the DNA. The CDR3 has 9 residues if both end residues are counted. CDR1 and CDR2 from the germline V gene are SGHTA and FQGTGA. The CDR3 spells CASIPGGSP.

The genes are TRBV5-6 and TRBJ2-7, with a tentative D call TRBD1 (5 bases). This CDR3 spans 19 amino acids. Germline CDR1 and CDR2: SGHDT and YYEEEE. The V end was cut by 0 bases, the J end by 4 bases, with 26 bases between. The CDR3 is CASSLGKEPDTPVIYEQYF. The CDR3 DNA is TGTGCCAGCAGCTTGGGAAAGGAACCGGACACTCCTGTTATTTACGAGCAGTACTTC.

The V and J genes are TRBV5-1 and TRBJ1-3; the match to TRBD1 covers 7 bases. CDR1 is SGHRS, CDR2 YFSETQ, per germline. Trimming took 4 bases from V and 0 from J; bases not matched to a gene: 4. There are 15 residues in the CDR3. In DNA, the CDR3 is TGCGCCAGCAGCACAACAGGGGCCTCTGGAAACACCATATATTTT. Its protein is CASSTTGASGNTIYF.

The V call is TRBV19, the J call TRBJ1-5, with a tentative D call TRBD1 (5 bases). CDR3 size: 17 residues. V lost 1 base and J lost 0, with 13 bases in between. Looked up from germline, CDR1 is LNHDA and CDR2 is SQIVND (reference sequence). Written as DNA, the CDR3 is TGTGCCAGTAGTATAGTTGGGGGACTTAATAGCAATCAGCCCCAGCATTTT. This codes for CASSIVGGLNSNQPQHF.

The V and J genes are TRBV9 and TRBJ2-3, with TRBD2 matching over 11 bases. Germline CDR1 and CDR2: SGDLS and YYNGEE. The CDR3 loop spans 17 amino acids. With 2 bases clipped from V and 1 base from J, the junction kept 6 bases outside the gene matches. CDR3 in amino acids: CASSVTSGEVGTDTQYF. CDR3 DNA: TGTGCCAGCAGCGTGACTAGCGGGGAAGTCGGCACAGATACGCAGTATTTT.

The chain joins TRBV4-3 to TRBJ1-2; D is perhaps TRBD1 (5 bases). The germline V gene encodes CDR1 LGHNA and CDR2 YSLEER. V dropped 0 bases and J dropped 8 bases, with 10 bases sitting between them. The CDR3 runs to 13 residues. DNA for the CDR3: TGCGCCAGCAGCCAAGACATAAGGGGCGGCTACACCTTC. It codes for CASSQDIRGGYTF.

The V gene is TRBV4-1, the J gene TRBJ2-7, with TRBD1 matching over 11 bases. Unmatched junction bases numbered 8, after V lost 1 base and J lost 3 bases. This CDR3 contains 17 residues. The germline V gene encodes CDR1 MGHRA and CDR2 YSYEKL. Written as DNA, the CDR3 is TGCGCCAGCAGCCAAGCCTCGGACAGGGGGCTGTTCTACGAGCAGTACTTC. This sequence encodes CASSQASDRGLFYEQYF.

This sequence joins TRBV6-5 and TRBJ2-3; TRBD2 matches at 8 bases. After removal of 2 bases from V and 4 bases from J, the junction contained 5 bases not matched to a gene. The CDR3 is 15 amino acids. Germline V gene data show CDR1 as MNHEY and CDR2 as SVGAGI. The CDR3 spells CASSYRTAGADTQYF. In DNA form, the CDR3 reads TGTGCCAGCAGTTACAGGACAGCGGGGGCAGATACGCAGTATTTT.

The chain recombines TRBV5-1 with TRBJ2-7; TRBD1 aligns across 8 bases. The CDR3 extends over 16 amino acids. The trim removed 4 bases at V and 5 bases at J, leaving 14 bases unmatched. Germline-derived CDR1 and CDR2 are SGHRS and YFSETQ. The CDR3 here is CASSLMDRDLRDEQYF. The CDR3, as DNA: TGCGCCAGCAGCCTAATGGACAGGGATCTTCGGGACGAGCAGTACTTC.

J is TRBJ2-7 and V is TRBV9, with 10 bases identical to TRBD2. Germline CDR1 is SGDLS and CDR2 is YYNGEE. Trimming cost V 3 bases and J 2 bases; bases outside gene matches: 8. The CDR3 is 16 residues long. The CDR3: CASSASRAGGPYEQYF. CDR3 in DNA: TGTGCCAGCAGCGCAAGCCGAGCGGGGGGGCCCTACGAGCAGTACTTC.

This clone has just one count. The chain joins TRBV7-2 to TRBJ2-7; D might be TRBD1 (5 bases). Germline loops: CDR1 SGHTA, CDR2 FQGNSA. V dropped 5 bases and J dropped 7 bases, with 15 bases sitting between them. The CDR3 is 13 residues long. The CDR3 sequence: CASSGFRVGEQYF. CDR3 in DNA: TGTGCCAGCAGCGGCTTCAGGGTTGGGGAGCAGTACTTC.

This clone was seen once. The CDR3 region is CAISESGRGRSYGYTF. In nucleotides, the CDR3 is TGTGCCATCAGTGAGTCGGGCAGGGGAAGGTCCTATGGCTACACCTTC. The rearrangement joins TRBV10-3 to TRBJ1-2; a possible D gene is TRBD1 (6 bases). Per germline, CDR1 ENHRY and CDR2 SYGVKD. The CDR3 has 16 residues. V was trimmed by 0 bases and J by 4 bases, leaving 15 bases between them.

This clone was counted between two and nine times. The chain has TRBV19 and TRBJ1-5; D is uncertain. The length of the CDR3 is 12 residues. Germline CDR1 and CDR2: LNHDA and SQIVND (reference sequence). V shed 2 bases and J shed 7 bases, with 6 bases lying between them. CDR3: CASSIQQQPQHF. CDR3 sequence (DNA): TGTGCCAGTAGTATACAACAGCAGCCCCAGCATTTT.

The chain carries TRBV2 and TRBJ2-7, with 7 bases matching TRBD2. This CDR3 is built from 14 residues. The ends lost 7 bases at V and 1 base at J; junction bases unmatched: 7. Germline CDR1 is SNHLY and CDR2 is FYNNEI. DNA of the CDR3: TGTGCCAGCACTCGGGGGGTCCCTTCCTACGAGCAGTACTTC. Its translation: CASTRGVPSYEQYF.

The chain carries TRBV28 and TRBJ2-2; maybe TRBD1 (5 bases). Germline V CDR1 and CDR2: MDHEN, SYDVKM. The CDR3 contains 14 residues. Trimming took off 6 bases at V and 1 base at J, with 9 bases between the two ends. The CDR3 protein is CASSPTGNTGELFF. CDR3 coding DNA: TGTGCCAGCAGCCCTACAGGGAACACCGGGGAGCTGTTTTTT.

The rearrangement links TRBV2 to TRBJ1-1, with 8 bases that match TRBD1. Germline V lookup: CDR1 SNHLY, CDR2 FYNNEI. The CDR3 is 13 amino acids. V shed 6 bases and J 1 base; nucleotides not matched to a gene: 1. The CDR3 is CASRGQANTEAFF. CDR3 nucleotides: TGTGCCAGCAGGGGACAGGCGAACACTGAAGCTTTCTTT.